The 28 T cell receptor beta chains given below trace back to one sample, sequenced in a study of T cells in Graves' hyperthyroidism and ophthalmopathy. It was RNA transcripts that yielded the amplified TCR beta CDR3 regions. An initial round of RT-PCR targeting the TCR CDR3 relied on the HTBI primer set. Each CDR3 protein is one row after TCRdb ran MiXCR on the multiplex PCR reads. The repertoire holds about 610,000 distinct CDR3 sequences, with 15% to 20% as singletons. Sequenced sample: blood. Source of these receptors: a middle-aged woman with Graves' ophthalmopathy.

The sample holds many counts of this clonotype. V and J are TRBV12-3 or TRBV12-4 and TRBJ1-3; weak D call: TRBD1 (5 bases). The ends were cut back, 7 bases at V and 2 bases at J, with 12 bases in the middle. This CDR3 region has 14 residues. CDR3 nucleotide sequence: TGTGCCAGCAAAAGAGCAGGGACTGGAAACACCATATATTTT. Its protein product is CASKRAGTGNTIYF.

The sample holds many counts of this clonotype. The chain has TRBV28 and TRBJ1-1; D gene uncertain. The germline V gene encodes CDR1 MDHEN and CDR2 SYDVKM. The length of the CDR3 is 17 residues. Trimming shortened V by 5 bases and J by 1 base, and 20 bases separated the two germline ends. CDR3 coding DNA: TGTGCCAGCAGTACCAACCGGGCCCTACTTCAGAACACTGAAGCTTTCTTT. It yields the protein CASSTNRALLQNTEAFF.

This chain connects TRBV19 to TRBJ2-1; D gene uncertain. The germline V gene encodes CDR1 LNHDA and CDR2 SQIVND (reference sequence). The V gene lost 5 bases and the J gene lost 6 bases, with 11 bases spanning the gap. This CDR3 has 13 residues. The CDR3 coding sequence is TGTGCCAGTAGTTACGACGCCCCCAATGAGCAGTTCTTC. This encodes CASSYDAPNEQFF.

This clonotype was observed at least ten times. In nucleotides, the CDR3 is TGTGCCAGCAGTAGTGGGGACAGAGGTAGCAATCAGCCCCAGCATTTT. This gives the protein CASSSGDRGSNQPQHF. The chain couples TRBV27 to TRBJ1-5; 7 positions match TRBD1. V lost 5 bases and J lost 0; bases outside the gene matches: 7. The CDR3 runs 16 residues. The germline CDR1 and CDR2 sequences are MNHEY and SMNVEV (reference sequence).

Worth noting for this clonotype: This may come from a read error, since a much larger clone is one base off. This rearrangement joins TRBV30 to TRBJ1-1; D might be TRBD1 (5 bases). Trimming removed 5 bases from V and 4 bases from J, with 11 bases in between. This CDR3 contains 12 residues. Germline lookup yields CDR1 GTSNPN and CDR2 SVGIG (reference sequence). CDR3 sequence: CAWGRDSTEAFF. As DNA, the CDR3 is TGTGCCTGGGGTCGAGACAGCACTGAAGCTTTCTTT.

This clonotype was seen many times. The chain recombines TRBV11-3 with TRBJ2-1, with D perhaps TRBD1 (5 bases). CDR3 length: 14 amino acids. CDR1 and CDR2 from the germline V gene are SGHNT and YENEEA. Between the trimmed V and J ends, which lost 5 bases and 9 bases, there was a span of 17 bases. CDR3 residues: CASSPEGVGGEQFF. For the CDR3, the DNA is TGTGCCAGCAGCCCAGAAGGGGTGGGCGGTGAGCAGTTCTTC.

This clonotype appeared many times. The chain combines TRBV18 with TRBJ1-4; 7 nucleotides align to TRBD1. The trim removed 1 base at V and 2 bases at J, leaving 1 base unmatched. The CDR3 sequence is 15 residues long. CDR1 KGHSH and CDR2 LQKENI come from the germline V gene. The CDR3 sequence: CASSPQGATNEKLFF. As DNA, the CDR3 is TGTGCCAGCTCACCACAGGGGGCGACTAATGAAAAACTGTTTTTT.

There are a few counts of this clonotype. The V gene is TRBV20-1, the J gene TRBJ2-1, with 9 bases that match TRBD1. Unmatched junction bases numbered 16, after V lost 1 base and J lost 6 bases. The germline CDR1 and CDR2 sequences are DFQATT and SNEGSKA (reference sequence). The CDR3 length is 18 residues. CDR3 sequence: CSARVADRGIEGVNEQFF. In nucleotides, the CDR3 is TGCAGTGCTAGAGTGGCGGACAGGGGAATTGAGGGGGTCAATGAGCAGTTCTTC.

The V call is TRBV5-1, the J call TRBJ1-1; tentative D call: TRBD1 (6 bases). The CDR3 consists of 14 residues. CDR1 and CDR2 from the germline V gene are SGHRS and YFSETQ. Trimming cost V 4 bases and J 0 bases, with 10 bases left between them. CDR3 nucleotide sequence: TGCGCCAGCAGCGACGGGACACTGAACACTGAAGCTTTCTTT. As protein: CASSDGTLNTEAFF.

The chain has TRBV4-2 and TRBJ1-2; 8 bases map to TRBD1. V was clipped by 0 bases and J by 5 bases; unmatched bases: 8. The CDR3 has 16 residues. Per germline, CDR1 LGHNA and CDR2 YNFKEQ. Written as DNA, the CDR3 is TGTGCCAGCAGCCAAGATCCAGGACAGGGCAAATATGGCTACACCTTC. This sequence encodes CASSQDPGQGKYGYTF.

V and J are TRBV2 and TRBJ2-7; 13 nucleotides align to TRBD2. Germline V lookup: CDR1 SNHLY, CDR2 FYNNEI. The CDR3 has 15 residues. J was trimmed by 7 bases and V by 10 bases; bases with no gene match: 13. The CDR3 reads CAIRTSGRSYSEQYF. The CDR3 nucleotides are TGTGCCATCCGGACTAGCGGGAGATCCTACAGTGAGCAGTACTTC.

J is TRBJ1-1 and V is TRBV7-9; D remains ambiguous. Deletions cut 5 bases from V and 7 bases from J, with 11 bases between. Germline V CDR1 and CDR2: SEHNR, FQNEAQ (reference sequence). The CDR3 is 12 amino acids. CDR3 in DNA: TGTGCCAGCAGCCCCTCGCCTTATGAAGCTTTCTTT. Translating gives CASSPSPYEAFF.

This clonotype has a count of ten or more. The rearrangement links TRBV11-2 to TRBJ2-7, with D possibly TRBD1 on 6 matching bases. The CDR3 sequence is 11 residues long. Germline V gene sequence: CDR1 SGHAT, CDR2 FQNNGV. V was cut by 6 bases and J by 9 bases, with 12 bases left in between. The DNA of the CDR3 is TGTGCCAGCAGTCCGGGACATCTGCAGTACTTC. Translating gives CASSPGHLQYF.

Turning to this clonotype: A much bigger clone sits one base away, suggesting this may be a read error. The V call is TRBV6-1, the J call TRBJ2-1; D possibly corresponds to TRBD2 (7 bases). V lost 2 bases and J lost 4, with 15 bases in between. The V gene's germline CDR1 is MNHNS and CDR2 SASEGT. This CDR3 spans 16 amino acids. Here the CDR3 reads CASSELGGAQYNEQFF. CDR3 sequence (DNA): TGTGCCAGCAGTGAACTTGGGGGGGCGCAGTACAATGAGCAGTTCTTC.

This clonotype was counted between two and nine times. V is TRBV19 and J is TRBJ2-1; 8 bases map to TRBD2. Germline CDR1 LNHDA, CDR2 SQIVND (reference sequence). J gave up 3 bases and V 8 bases, and 9 bases lay outside the gene matches. The CDR3 extends over 15 amino acids. The CDR3 spells CASQRAGVDYNEQFF. Here the CDR3 DNA reads TGTGCCAGTCAGAGAGCGGGAGTAGACTACAATGAGCAGTTCTTC.

The DNA of the CDR3 is TGTGCCAGCTCACCGGACTTCAGGGGCATTCAGTACTTC. Translation gives CASSPDFRGIQYF. The chain is built from TRBV18 and TRBJ2-4; maybe TRBD1 (6 bases). CDR3 length equals 13 residues. The germline CDR1 and CDR2 sequences are KGHSH and LQKENI. V shed 3 bases and J shed 9 bases, with 12 bases lying between them.

The rearrangement links TRBV15 to TRBJ1-1; weak D call: TRBD1 (5 bases). This CDR3 contains 13 residues. V was shortened by 4 bases and J by 5 bases, with 11 bases between the two germline ends. Germline CDR1 LNHNV, CDR2 YYDKDF (reference sequence). Here the CDR3 reads CATSTGVGTEAFF. The DNA of the CDR3 is TGTGCCACCAGCACGGGGGTAGGAACTGAAGCTTTCTTT.

This clonotype was counted at least ten times. This sequence joins TRBV7-2 and TRBJ1-2; 7 bases align to TRBD1. J lost 3 bases, V lost 5 bases, and 6 bases had no gene match. Germline V CDR1 and CDR2: SGHTA, FQGNSA. The CDR3 loop spans 14 amino acids. The CDR3 here is CASSQGEGDYGYTF. The CDR3 DNA is TGTGCCAGCAGCCAGGGGGAGGGCGACTATGGCTACACCTTC.

The V and J genes are TRBV9 and TRBJ2-2; 8 bases match TRBD1. CDR3 size: 16 residues. The germline CDR1 and CDR2 sequences are SGDLS and YYNGEE. V dropped 3 bases and J dropped 1; count of bases not matched to a gene: 5. The CDR3 DNA follows: TGTGCCAGCAGCGAGAGGGGGACAGGGAACACCGGGGAGCTGTTTTTT. Its protein product is CASSERGTGNTGELFF.

This clonotype occurred many times. V and J are TRBV6-1 and TRBJ1-1, with TRBD1 matching 7 bases. Trimming took 6 bases from V and 1 from J; bases not matched to a gene: 8. The germline gives CDR1 MNHNS, CDR2 SASEGT. The CDR3 loop spans 15 amino acids. The CDR3 here is CASRLDRVENTEAFF. CDR3 bases: TGTGCCAGCAGACTCGACAGGGTCGAGAACACTGAAGCTTTCTTT.

The rearrangement joins TRBV30 to TRBJ1-2, with 7 bases that match TRBD1. Germline lookup yields CDR1 GTSNPN and CDR2 SVGIG (reference sequence). After removal of 2 bases from V and 5 bases from J, the junction contained 5 bases not matched to a gene. CDR3 length: 13 residues. The CDR3 region is CAWSPGTVYGYTF. The CDR3 DNA sequence: TGTGCCTGGAGTCCCGGGACAGTATATGGCTACACCTTC.

There are many counts of this clonotype. The V call is TRBV30, the J call TRBJ1-6; TRBD1 might be the D (6 bases). Trimming took off 0 bases at V and 10 bases at J, with 19 bases between the two ends. The CDR3 consists of 16 residues. Germline CDR1 is GTSNPN and CDR2 is SVGIG (reference sequence). The CDR3 nucleotides read TGTGCCTGGAGTGTACCGGGGCGGACAGAAAACTCACCCCTCCACTTT. This gives the protein CAWSVPGRTENSPLHF. The entire variable domain, with the rest obtained from reference TRBV30 and TRBJ1-6, is as follows: SQTIHQWPATLVQPVGSPLSLECTVEGTSNPNLYWYRQAAGRGLQLLFYSVGIGQISSEVPQNLSASRPQDRQFILSSKKLLLSDSGFYLCAWSVPGRTENSPLHFGNGTRLTVT.

This clonotype was counted at least ten times. J is TRBJ2-7 and V is TRBV2, with 7 bases identical to TRBD1. V was clipped by 7 bases and J by 0 bases; unmatched bases: 6. The length of the CDR3 is 14 residues. Germline V gene lookup returns CDR1 SNHLY and CDR2 FYNNEI. CDR3 DNA sequence: TGTGCCAGCACTCCCGGGACAGCCTCCTACGAGCAGTACTTC. Protein: CASTPGTASYEQYF. Full variable domain (remainder filled in from reference TRBV2 and TRBJ2-7): EPEVTQTPSHQVTQMGQEVILRCVPISNHLYFYWYRQILGQKVEFLVSFYNNEISEKSEIFDDQFSVERPDGSNFTLKIRSTKLEDSAMYFCASTPGTASYEQYFGPGTRLTVT.

This clonotype showed up many times. This rearrangement joins TRBV5-1 to TRBJ1-6; D is uncertain. The CDR3 contains 14 residues. The V gene's germline CDR1 is SGHRS and CDR2 YFSETQ. The V end was cut by 0 bases, the J end by 8 bases, with 9 bases between. DNA for the CDR3: TGCGCCAGCAGCTTGGGCAGCCTTGATTCACCCCTCCACTTT. It is translated as CASSLGSLDSPLHF.

This clonotype was detected many times. The chain links TRBV15 to TRBJ2-1; D gene unclear. With 0 bases removed from V and 0 bases from J, the gap between germline ends came to 21 bases. This CDR3 is 20 amino acids long. Per the germline V gene, CDR1 is LNHNV and CDR2 is YYDKDF (reference sequence). The CDR3 here is CATSRDGGPSRHSSYNEQFF. CDR3 coding DNA: TGTGCCACCAGCAGAGATGGCGGTCCTTCGAGGCATAGCTCCTACAATGAGCAGTTCTTC.

This clonotype was seen many times. The gene calls are TRBV11-2 and TRBJ2-3; no clear D. Germline V lookup: CDR1 SGHAT, CDR2 FQNNGV. The CDR3 sequence is 14 residues long. Trimming removed 1 base from V and 6 bases from J, with 11 bases in between. This CDR3 is CASSLGTLGDTQYF. The CDR3 DNA sequence: TGTGCCAGCAGCTTAGGGACCCTGGGCGATACGCAGTATTTT.

V and J are TRBV20-1 and TRBJ2-3; a weak D match, TRBD1 (6 bases). V lost 6 bases and J 1 base, leaving 20 bases between the germline ends. This CDR3 has 16 residues. Germline V CDR1 and CDR2: DFQATT, SNEGSKA (reference sequence). The CDR3 is CSAAGATASRTDTQYF. CDR3 DNA: TGCAGTGCCGCAGGGGCCACAGCGAGCCGCACAGATACGCAGTATTTT.

The J gene is TRBJ1-1, the V gene TRBV7-9; a possible D gene is TRBD1 (5 bases). From germline, CDR1 is SEHNR and CDR2 FQNEAQ (reference sequence). The CDR3 has 17 residues. Between the trimmed V and J ends, which lost 1 base and 0 bases, there was a span of 15 bases. The DNA for the CDR3 is TGTGCCAGCAGCTTAGTCAGGGCAGTCTCCATGAACACTGAAGCTTTCTTT. It yields the protein CASSLVRAVSMNTEAFF.